What follows are 30 T cell receptor beta chains derived from one specimen sequenced in a study of response to subunit inactivated influenza vaccine. A single record per CDR3 protein comes from TCRdb applying MiXCR to the RT-PCR reads. The sample lists more than 450,000 distinct CDR3 sequences; about 8% were seen once. The sample was PBMCs from blood, taken less than 30 months after vaccination. All receptors come from a man between 50 and 75 years old who received an inactivated influenza vaccine.

The table lists this clonotype with a few counts. The chain combines TRBV7-9 with TRBJ1-2, with 8 bases lining up with TRBD1. The V gene end was trimmed by 4 bases and the J gene end by 4 bases; junction bases not matched to a gene: 5. CDR1 is SEHNR, CDR2 FQNEAQ, per germline (reference sequence). The length of the CDR3 is 14 residues. The CDR3 DNA sequence: TGTGCCAGCAGCTCGGGGACAGGCATCTATGGCTACACCTTC. Its translation is CASSSGTGIYGYTF.

This clonotype appeared a few times. The chain joins TRBV29-1 to TRBJ2-1; 8 bases match TRBD2. CDR3 length: 12 residues. The V gene end was trimmed by 3 bases and the J gene end by 10 bases; junction bases not matched to a gene: 5. Germline CDR1 reads SQVTM; CDR2 reads ANQGSEA. The CDR3 reads CSVEGSGKEQFF. CDR3 in DNA: TGCAGCGTTGAGGGTAGCGGGAAGGAGCAGTTCTTC.

The chain employs TRBV4-3 and TRBJ1-2; D ambiguous. V was clipped by 1 base and J by 8 bases, with 11 bases between them. This CDR3 is 13 amino acids long. CDR1 LGHNA and CDR2 YSLEER come from the germline V gene. CDR3 loop: CASSQVAVGGYTF. The CDR3 region has the DNA TGCGCCAGCAGCCAAGTTGCAGTGGGGGGCTACACCTTC.

The gene calls are TRBV7-2 and TRBJ2-4; TRBD1 aligns across 9 bases. Per the germline V gene, CDR1 is SGHTA and CDR2 is FQGNSA. The CDR3 runs to 16 residues. V trimming: 1 base; J trimming: 7 bases; junction bases outside the gene matches: 8. For the CDR3, the DNA is TGTGCCAGCAGCTTAGTGGGGACAGGGAGTAGTAACATTCAGTACTTC. Protein: CASSLVGTGSSNIQYF.

The rearrangement uses TRBV4-3 and TRBJ2-3, with 15 bases fitting TRBD2. The CDR3 is 16 residues long. After removal of 4 bases from V and 6 bases from J, the junction contained 5 bases not matched to a gene. Germline-derived CDR1 and CDR2 are LGHNA and YSLEER. The CDR3: CASSPGLAGGYDTQYF. Written as DNA, the CDR3 is TGCGCCAGCAGCCCCGGACTAGCGGGGGGGTATGATACGCAGTATTTT.

This clonotype turned up a few times. This sequence joins TRBV10-2 and TRBJ2-7, with unresolved D. CDR1 WSHSY and CDR2 SAAADI come from the germline V gene. The CDR3 is 12 amino acids. V was clipped by 5 bases and J by 3 bases, with 8 bases between them. This chain's CDR3 is CASSRVNYEQYF. CDR3 coding DNA: TGCGCCAGCAGTAGGGTCAACTACGAGCAGTACTTC.

Ten or more counts support this clonotype. This sequence joins TRBV7-2 and TRBJ2-2; 8 bases agree with TRBD1. The CDR3 is 22 residues long. The trim removed 2 bases at V and 4 bases at J, leaving 24 bases unmatched. CDR1 SGHTA and CDR2 FQGNSA come from the germline V gene. CDR3 nucleotides: TGTGCCAGCAGCTTATCGGGGGCCGTTTTGTACCGGACAGGGAAGGGCACCGGGGAGCTGTTTTTT. Translating it yields CASSLSGAVLYRTGKGTGELFF.

This clonotype was detected many times. This chain connects TRBV4-1 to TRBJ2-2; the match to TRBD2 covers 8 bases. There are 17 residues in the CDR3. Trimming took 0 bases from V and 5 from J; bases not matched to a gene: 8. Germline CDR1 and CDR2: MGHRA and YSYEKL. The CDR3: CASSQDRQRGQTGELFF. The CDR3, as DNA: TGCGCCAGCAGCCAAGATAGACAGCGGGGGCAGACCGGGGAGCTGTTTTTT.

This clonotype was recorded many times. The chain has TRBV15 and TRBJ2-6; D possibly corresponds to TRBD1 (5 bases). V lost 5 bases and J lost 4, with 12 bases in between. CDR1 is LNHNV, CDR2 YYDKDF, per germline (reference sequence). The CDR3 contains 15 residues. CDR3 loop: CATSSRTTGANVLTF. The DNA of the CDR3 is TGTGCCACCAGCTCCCGGACAACCGGGGCCAACGTCCTGACTTTC.

This clonotype appeared a few times. CDR3 coding DNA: TGTGCCAGCAGCTTGTTTATGGGGCGGACAGGGTTGTCGGATACGCAGTATTTT. It translates to CASSLFMGRTGLSDTQYF. The J gene is TRBJ2-3, the V gene TRBV5-5; 8 bases are a match to TRBD1. The germline V gene encodes CDR1 SGHKS and CDR2 YYEKEE (reference sequence). Trimming took 1 base from V and 6 from J; bases not matched to a gene: 16. The length of the CDR3 is 18 residues.

This clonotype was seen a handful of times. The gene calls are TRBV4-2 and TRBJ2-2; D remains ambiguous. Germline loops: CDR1 LGHNA, CDR2 YNFKEQ. CDR3 length equals 12 residues. V lost 0 bases and J 5 bases, leaving 1 base between the germline ends. The CDR3 loop is CASSQETGELFF. In DNA, the CDR3 is TGTGCCAGCAGCCAAGAAACCGGGGAGCTGTTTTTT.

There are many counts of this clonotype. The chain employs TRBV4-3 and TRBJ1-4; D unclear. The germline CDR1 and CDR2 sequences are LGHNA and YSLEER. This CDR3 comprises 15 residues. Trimming left V 0 bases short and J 7 bases short, with 12 bases between. Here the CDR3 DNA reads TGCGCCAGCAGCCAAGACGATCGTAAAGGTGAAAAACTGTTTTTT. It codes for CASSQDDRKGEKLFF.

This clonotype was picked up a small number of times. The genes are TRBV10-3 and TRBJ1-4; weak D call: TRBD1 (5 bases). Germline V gene sequence: CDR1 ENHRY, CDR2 SYGVKD. V dropped 10 bases and J dropped 5 bases, with 14 bases sitting between them. The CDR3 covers 13 residues. As DNA, the CDR3 is TGTGCCACTACGACAGCGCGAAATGAAAAACTGTTTTTT. It encodes CATTTARNEKLFF.

This clonotype was seen repeatedly, ten times or more. The chain carries TRBV2 and TRBJ2-3; tentatively, D is TRBD1 (6 bases). The CDR3 spans 15 residues. The V and J ends lost 7 bases and 1 base respectively, with 15 bases between them. The germline V gene has CDR1 SNHLY and CDR2 FYNNEI. This chain's CDR3 is CASKSSGARTDTQYF. CDR3 DNA sequence: TGTGCCAGCAAAAGCTCAGGGGCCCGCACAGATACGCAGTATTTT.

The chain is built from TRBV4-3 and TRBJ1-2; 10 bases map to TRBD1. Germline V gene sequence: CDR1 LGHNA, CDR2 YSLEER. The J segment lost 4 bases and the V segment lost 3 bases, leaving 5 bases of the junction unmatched. There are 15 residues in the CDR3. The CDR3 loop is CASSQTGQGIYGYTF. DNA for the CDR3: TGCGCCAGCAGCCAGACGGGACAGGGGATCTATGGCTACACCTTC.

This clonotype occurred a few times. The chain joins TRBV3-1 to TRBJ2-1; 15 positions match TRBD2. V was clipped by 4 bases and J by 9 bases; unmatched bases: 7. Germline values: CDR1 LGHDT, CDR2 YNNKEL (reference sequence). The CDR3 consists of 16 residues. The CDR3 reads CASSRGLAGGRGEQFF. CDR3 coding DNA: TGTGCCAGCAGCCGCGGACTAGCGGGGGGGCGGGGTGAGCAGTTCTTC.

This chain connects TRBV5-1 to TRBJ2-3, with TRBD2 matching 13 bases. Germline CDR1 is SGHRS and CDR2 is YFSETQ. With 0 bases clipped from V and 4 bases from J, the junction kept 5 bases outside the gene matches. This CDR3 has 17 residues. In DNA, the CDR3 is TGCGCCAGCAGCTTGGCCCGACTAGCGGGAGGAGCAGATACGCAGTATTTT. It translates to CASSLARLAGGADTQYF.

In this sample, this clonotype turned up many times. The chain employs TRBV3-1 and TRBJ2-1; D unclear. The ends were cut back, 1 base at V and 9 bases at J, with 4 bases in the middle. The CDR3 loop spans 11 amino acids. Germline CDR1 and CDR2: LGHDT and YNNKEL (reference sequence). The CDR3, as DNA: TGTGCCAGCAGCCAAGCTGGTGAGCAGTTCTTC. Its translation: CASSQAGEQFF.

This clonotype was detected only a few times. The chain carries TRBV10-3 and TRBJ2-4; 9 bases are shared with TRBD2. The CDR3 is made up of 19 amino acids. The J segment lost 0 bases and the V segment lost 6 bases, leaving 15 bases of the junction unmatched. Germline CDR1 is ENHRY and CDR2 is SYGVKD. The CDR3 reads CAISSGTSPFGLAKNIQYF. CDR3 coding DNA: TGTGCCATCAGCAGCGGGACTAGCCCCTTCGGACTAGCCAAAAACATTCAGTACTTC.

This clonotype was found many times. The gene calls are TRBV20-1 and TRBJ2-1; D call uncertain. CDR3 length: 11 residues. Trimming took 6 bases from V and 12 from J, leaving 15 bases between them. The germline CDR1 and CDR2 sequences are DFQATT and SNEGSKA (reference sequence). The CDR3: CSAVRGPLQFF. For the CDR3, the DNA is TGCAGTGCCGTAAGAGGCCCCTTGCAGTTCTTC.

This clonotype was observed a few times. The rearrangement links TRBV20-1 to TRBJ2-1; D is ambiguous. The CDR3 extends over 13 amino acids. Per the germline V gene, CDR1 is DFQATT and CDR2 is SNEGSKA (reference sequence). V dropped 4 bases and J dropped 3 bases, with 10 bases sitting between them. CDR3 protein: CSATGSYYNEQFF. CDR3 DNA: TGCAGTGCTACCGGTTCCTACTACAATGAGCAGTTCTTC.

This rearrangement joins TRBV28 to TRBJ1-1; possibly TRBD1 for D (5 bases). The germline CDR1 and CDR2 sequences are MDHEN and SYDVKM. This CDR3 comprises 16 residues. The germline V and J ends were trimmed by 4 bases and 0 bases, with 15 bases remaining between them. The CDR3 spells CASSYTAQGLNTEAFF. DNA for the CDR3: TGTGCCAGCAGTTATACAGCCCAGGGCCTGAACACTGAAGCTTTCTTT.

This chain uses TRBV5-1 with TRBJ2-7; D unresolved. V was clipped by 6 bases and J by 4 bases, with 20 bases between them. Germline V gene lookup returns CDR1 SGHRS and CDR2 YFSETQ. CDR3 length equals 15 residues. The CDR3 protein is CASTFGQPTLYEQYF. The CDR3 DNA is TGCGCCAGCACCTTCGGGCAGCCGACCTTGTACGAGCAGTACTTC.

The chain has TRBV6-1 and TRBJ1-2; 10 bases match TRBD1. Germline trimming cut 6 bases from V and 8 bases from J; bases unmatched to any gene: 12. The CDR3 runs to 15 residues. The germline CDR1 and CDR2 sequences are MNHNS and SASEGT. The CDR3 DNA is TGTGCCAGCAGGGGACAGGGGACTCACCTTGTCGGCTACACCTTC. It is translated as CASRGQGTHLVGYTF.

The V and J genes are TRBV10-3 and TRBJ2-7; D is undetermined. Trimming left V 5 bases short and J 6 bases short, with 17 bases between. The germline CDR1 and CDR2 sequences are ENHRY and SYGVKD. CDR3 length: 14 amino acids. Written as DNA, the CDR3 is TGTGCCATCAGTAGATGGCAAAACGTTGGCGAGCAGTACTTC. As protein: CAISRWQNVGEQYF.

This clonotype was seen many times. The chain employs TRBV11-2 and TRBJ2-3; D not resolved. V was shortened by 5 bases and J by 6 bases, with 15 bases between the two germline ends. The CDR3 extends over 14 amino acids. Per the germline V gene, CDR1 is SGHAT and CDR2 is FQNNGV. CDR3 region: CASSRVGRVDTQYF. The CDR3 DNA follows: TGTGCCAGCAGCCGGGTGGGCCGGGTTGATACGCAGTATTTT.

This clonotype was observed many times. V is TRBV6-2 or TRBV6-3 and J is TRBJ1-5; D ambiguous. Germline CDR1 MNHEY, CDR2 SVGEGT. V shed 6 bases and J shed 6 bases, with 12 bases lying between them. The CDR3 is made up of 13 amino acids. The CDR3 is CASRRTQLQPQHF. CDR3 DNA: TGTGCCAGCAGACGAACACAGCTTCAGCCCCAGCATTTT.

This clonotype was detected many times. The chain is built from TRBV10-3 and TRBJ2-3; D is ambiguous. Trimming removed 0 bases from V and 5 bases from J, with 6 bases in between. The CDR3 contains 13 residues. In germline, CDR1 is ENHRY, CDR2 SYGVKD. Here the CDR3 reads CAISESPLDTQYF. The DNA of the CDR3 is TGTGCCATCAGTGAGTCCCCCCTAGATACGCAGTATTTT.

The table lists this clonotype with many counts. CDR3 DNA: TGCGCCAGCAGCGCGGACACTGGCTATGGCTACACCTTC. Translated: CASSADTGYGYTF. The V call is TRBV5-1, the J call TRBJ1-2; D is perhaps TRBD1 (5 bases). Germline V CDR1 and CDR2: SGHRS, YFSETQ. Deletions cut 4 bases from V and 4 bases from J, with 11 bases between. This CDR3 region has 13 residues.

This clonotype was seen a handful of times. V and J are TRBV6-1 and TRBJ2-2; D perhaps matches TRBD1 (7 bases). Between the trimmed V and J ends, which lost 3 bases and 7 bases, there was a span of 12 bases. Germline CDR1 reads MNHNS; CDR2 reads SASEGT. The CDR3 has 14 amino acids. The CDR3 sequence is CASSDRGEIGELFF. In DNA form, the CDR3 reads TGTGCCAGCAGTGACAGGGGGGAGATCGGGGAGCTGTTTTTT.